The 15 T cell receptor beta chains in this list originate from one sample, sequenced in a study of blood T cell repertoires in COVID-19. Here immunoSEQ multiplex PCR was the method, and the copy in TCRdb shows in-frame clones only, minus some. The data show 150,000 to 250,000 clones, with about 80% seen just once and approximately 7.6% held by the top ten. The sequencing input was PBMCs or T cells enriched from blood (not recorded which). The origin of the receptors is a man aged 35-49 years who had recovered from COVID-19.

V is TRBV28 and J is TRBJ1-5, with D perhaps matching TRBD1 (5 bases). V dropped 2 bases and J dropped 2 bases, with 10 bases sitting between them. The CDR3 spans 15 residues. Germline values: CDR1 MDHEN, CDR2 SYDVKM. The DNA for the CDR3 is TGTGCCAGCAGTTTAGGGGCCTTCGGCAATCAGCCCCAGCATTTT. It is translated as CASSLGAFGNQPQHF. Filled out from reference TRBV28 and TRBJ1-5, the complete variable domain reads DVKVTQSSRYLVKRTGEKVFLECVQDMDHENMFWYRQDPGLGLRLIYFSYDVKMKEKGDIPEGYSVSREKKERFSLILESASTNQTSMYLCASSLGAFGNQPQHFGDGTRLSIL.

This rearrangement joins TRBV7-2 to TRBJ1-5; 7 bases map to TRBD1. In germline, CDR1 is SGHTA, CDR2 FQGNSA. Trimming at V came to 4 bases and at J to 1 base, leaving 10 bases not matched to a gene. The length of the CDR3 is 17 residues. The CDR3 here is CASSSPPYRGSNQPQHF. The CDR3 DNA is TGTGCCAGCAGCTCTCCTCCATACAGGGGAAGCAATCAGCCCCAGCATTTT. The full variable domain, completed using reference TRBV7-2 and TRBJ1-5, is GAGVSQSPSNKVTEKGKDVELRCDPISGHTALYWYRQSLGQGLEFLIYFQGNSAPDKSGLPSDRFSAERTGGSVSTLTIQRTQQEDSAVYLCASSSPPYRGSNQPQHFGDGTRLSIL.

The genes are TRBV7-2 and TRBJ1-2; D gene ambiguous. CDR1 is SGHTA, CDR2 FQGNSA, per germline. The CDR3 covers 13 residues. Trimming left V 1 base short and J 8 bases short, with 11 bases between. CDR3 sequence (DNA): TGTGCCAGCAGCTTAGAGGTTCGGGGAGGCTACACCTTC. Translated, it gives CASSLEVRGGYTF.

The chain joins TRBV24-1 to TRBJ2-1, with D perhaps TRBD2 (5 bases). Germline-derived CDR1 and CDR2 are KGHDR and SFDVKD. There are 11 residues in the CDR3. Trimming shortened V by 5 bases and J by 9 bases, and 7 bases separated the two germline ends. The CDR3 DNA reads TGTGCCACCAGTGTTCGGGGTGAGCAGTTCTTC. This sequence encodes CATSVRGEQFF.

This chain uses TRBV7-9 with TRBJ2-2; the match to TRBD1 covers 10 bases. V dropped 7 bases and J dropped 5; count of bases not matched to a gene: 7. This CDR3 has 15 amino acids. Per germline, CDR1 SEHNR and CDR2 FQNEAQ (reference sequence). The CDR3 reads CASNLDRGRTGELFF. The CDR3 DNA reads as TGTGCCAGCAACTTGGACAGGGGGAGGACCGGGGAGCTGTTTTTT.

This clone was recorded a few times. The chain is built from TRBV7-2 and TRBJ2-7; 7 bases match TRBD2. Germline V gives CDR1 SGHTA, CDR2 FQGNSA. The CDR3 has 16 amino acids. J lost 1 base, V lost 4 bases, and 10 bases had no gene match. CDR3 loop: CASSSSNVAGSYEQYF. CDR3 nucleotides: TGTGCCAGCAGCTCTAGTAACGTAGCGGGTTCCTACGAGCAGTACTTC.

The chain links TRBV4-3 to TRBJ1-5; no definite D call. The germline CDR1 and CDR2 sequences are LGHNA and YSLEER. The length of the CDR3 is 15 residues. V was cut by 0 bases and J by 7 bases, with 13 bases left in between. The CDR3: CASSQESGREQPQHF. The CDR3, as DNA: TGCGCCAGCAGCCAAGAGTCAGGCCGGGAACAGCCCCAGCATTTT.

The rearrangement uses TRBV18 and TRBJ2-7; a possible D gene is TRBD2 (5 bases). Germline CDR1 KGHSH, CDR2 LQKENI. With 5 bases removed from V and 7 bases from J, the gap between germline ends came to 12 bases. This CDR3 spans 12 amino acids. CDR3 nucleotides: TGTGCCAGCTCAGAAGCGGCGGTAGAGCAGTACTTC. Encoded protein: CASSEAAVEQYF.

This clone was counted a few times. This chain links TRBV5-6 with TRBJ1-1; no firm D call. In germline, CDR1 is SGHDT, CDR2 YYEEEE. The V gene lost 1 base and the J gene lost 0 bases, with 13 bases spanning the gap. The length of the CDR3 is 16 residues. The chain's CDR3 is CASSLSPRHLNTEAFF. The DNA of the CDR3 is TGTGCCAGCAGCTTGTCCCCCCGACACCTGAACACTGAAGCTTTCTTT.

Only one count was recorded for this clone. In DNA, the CDR3 is TGTGCCAGCAGCTTATCCGGGGGGAACGGGGAGCTGTTTTTT. The encoded protein is CASSLSGGNGELFF. This chain links TRBV11-3 with TRBJ2-2, with 7 bases fitting TRBD2. The length of the CDR3 is 14 residues. Germline-derived CDR1 and CDR2 are SGHNT and YENEEA. The trim removed 2 bases at V and 7 bases at J, leaving 4 bases unmatched.

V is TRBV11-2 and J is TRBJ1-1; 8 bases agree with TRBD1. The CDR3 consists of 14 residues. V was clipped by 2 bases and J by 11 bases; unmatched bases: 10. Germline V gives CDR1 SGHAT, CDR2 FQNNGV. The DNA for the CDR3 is TGTGCCAGCAGCTTATCCAGGACAGGGCTGGACGCTTTCTTT. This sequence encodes CASSLSRTGLDAFF.

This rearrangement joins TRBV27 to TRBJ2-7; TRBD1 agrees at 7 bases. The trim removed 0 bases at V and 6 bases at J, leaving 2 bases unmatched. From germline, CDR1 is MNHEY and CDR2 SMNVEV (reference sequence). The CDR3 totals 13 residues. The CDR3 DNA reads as TGTGCCAGCAGTTTATCGAACAGGGGCGAGCAGTACTTC. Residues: CASSLSNRGEQYF.

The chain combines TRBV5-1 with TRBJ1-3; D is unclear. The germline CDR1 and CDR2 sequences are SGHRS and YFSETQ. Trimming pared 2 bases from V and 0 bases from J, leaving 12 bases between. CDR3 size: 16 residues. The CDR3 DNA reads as TGCGCCAGCAGCTTCGGCGCGGGAAACTCTGGAAACACCATATATTTT. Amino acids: CASSFGAGNSGNTIYF.

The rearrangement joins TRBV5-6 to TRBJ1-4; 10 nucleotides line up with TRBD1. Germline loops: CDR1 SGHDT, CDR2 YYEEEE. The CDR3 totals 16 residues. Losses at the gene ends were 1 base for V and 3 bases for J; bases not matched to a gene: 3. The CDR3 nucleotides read TGTGCCAGCAGCTTGACGGGACAGGGGTCTAATGAAAAACTGTTTTTT. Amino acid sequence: CASSLTGQGSNEKLFF.

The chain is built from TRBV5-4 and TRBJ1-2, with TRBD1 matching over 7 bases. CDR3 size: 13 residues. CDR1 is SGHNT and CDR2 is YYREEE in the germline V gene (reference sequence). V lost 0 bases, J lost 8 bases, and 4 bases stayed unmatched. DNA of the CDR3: TGTGCCAGCAGCTTGGAGGGGGCGGGAGGCTACACCTTC. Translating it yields CASSLEGAGGYTF.